This T cell receptor beta chain was recorded in a study of lymphopenia after photon versus proton radiotherapy. The CDR3 is 13 amino acids. Trimming pared 6 bases from V and 5 bases from J, leaving 10 bases between. Germline CDR1 reads MDHEN; CDR2 reads SYDVKM. Profiled with immunoSEQ multiplex PCR; TCRdb holds only in-frame clones, not every one. Of about 40,000 clones listed, just over 85% are singletons. Study-level points and caveats: Relative stability marked proton patients; photon patients lost diversity and naive cells. Post-nadir TCR diversity decline inversely tracked overall survival among those who died. Post-nadir diversity loss with photons came from oligoclonal expansion, particularly CD8+ Temra cells.

As for this clone: Antigen: not known.

V usage is TRBV28 and J usage is TRBJ1-4; no firm D call. The sequencing used peripheral blood, collected from a patient treated with proton-based radiotherapy. The source is a woman aged 70 to 79 with pancreatic cancer. Some clones in this sample may be carry-over from other donors' samples. CDR3: CASRRGTNEKLFF. The CDR3 coding sequence is TGTGCCAGCAGACGGGGTACAAATGAAAAACTGTTTTTT.